Listed below are T cell receptor beta chains from one sample, sequenced in a study of beta chain features in type 1 diabetes. The method was immunoSEQ multiplex PCR; TCRdb's version includes in-frame clones alone and lacks a portion of them. The repertoire includes 250,000 to 300,000 clones, under 8.5% of them detected once, and roughly 1% sits in the top ten. The material sequenced was central memory CD4+ T cells from blood. These receptors were taken from a young woman in good health. Each CDR3 is given with its conserved first and last residue. Fields, in order: clone size, J gene, V gene, D gene, CDR3 DNA, CDR3 protein. The D gene is left open where the match is weak. Only part of the rows carry a size: once, few, many, or a class if the clone is expanded.

abundance: .
j_gene: TRBJ1-2
v_gene: TRBV9
d_gene: TRBD1
CDR3nt: TGTGCCAGCAGCCGACAGGGGGACGACTATGGCTACACCTTC
CDR3aa: CASSRQGDDYGYTF

abundance: many
j_gene: TRBJ1-5
v_gene: TRBV18
d_gene: .
CDR3nt: TGTGCCAGCTCACCAGGGGGGAATAGCAATCAGCCCCAGCATTTT
CDR3aa: CASSPGGNSNQPQHF

abundance: few
j_gene: TRBJ2-7
v_gene: TRBV30
d_gene: TRBD2
CDR3nt: TGTGCCTGGAGTGTATTCGGGAGGGCCGACGAGCAGTACTTC
CDR3aa: CAWSVFGRADEQYF

abundance: few
j_gene: TRBJ2-5
v_gene: TRBV4-1
d_gene: .
CDR3nt: TGCGCCAGCAGCCAAGAAGGATTCGGGGGCGCGGTAGAGACCCAGTACTTC
CDR3aa: CASSQEGFGGAVETQYF

abundance: few
j_gene: TRBJ2-4
v_gene: TRBV18
d_gene: .
CDR3nt: TGTGCCAGCTCACCACGGGAGGCCAGGGAGGTCAAAAACATTCAGTACTTC
CDR3aa: CASSPREAREVKNIQYF

abundance: few
j_gene: TRBJ1-4
v_gene: TRBV20-1
d_gene: .
CDR3nt: TGCAGTGCTAGAGATGAAAAACTGTTTTTT
CDR3aa: CSARDEKLFF

abundance: .
j_gene: TRBJ2-7
v_gene: TRBV15
d_gene: .
CDR3nt: TGTGCCACCAGCAACGTCGTCGAGAGCAGGAACTACGAGCAGTACTTC
CDR3aa: CATSNVVESRNYEQYF

abundance: .
j_gene: TRBJ1-1
v_gene: TRBV10-3
d_gene: .
CDR3nt: TGTGCCATCAGTGCCGGACAAGGCACTGAAGCTTTCTTT
CDR3aa: CAISAGQGTEAFF

abundance: .
j_gene: TRBJ2-5
v_gene: TRBV28
d_gene: .
CDR3nt: TGTGCCAGCAGTTTGACAAAGGCAAAGACCCAGTACTTC
CDR3aa: CASSLTKAKTQYF

abundance: once
j_gene: TRBJ2-1
v_gene: TRBV6-5
d_gene: .
CDR3nt: TGTGCCAGCAGTCCCGGGACCCTCGATGAGCAGTTCTTC
CDR3aa: CASSPGTLDEQFF

abundance: few
j_gene: TRBJ1-4
v_gene: TRBV5-1
d_gene: TRBD1
CDR3nt: TGCGCCAGCAGCCCGGGGACAGGGCTGGATGAAAAACTGTTTTTT
CDR3aa: CASSPGTGLDEKLFF

abundance: few
j_gene: TRBJ2-5
v_gene: TRBV7-6
d_gene: TRBD1
CDR3nt: TGTGCCAGCAGCCCGGACAGGGTGCGGGAGACCCAGTACTTC
CDR3aa: CASSPDRVRETQYF

abundance: few
j_gene: TRBJ1-5
v_gene: TRBV14
d_gene: .
CDR3nt: TGTGCCAGCAGCCATTCTAGCAATCAGCCCCAGCATTTT
CDR3aa: CASSHSSNQPQHF

abundance: few
j_gene: TRBJ1-2
v_gene: TRBV19
d_gene: .
CDR3nt: TGTGCCAGTAGTATCCGGGCTGGGTTCTATGGCTACACCTTC
CDR3aa: CASSIRAGFYGYTF

abundance: few
j_gene: TRBJ2-2
v_gene: TRBV4-2
d_gene: TRBD2
CDR3nt: TGTGCCAGCAGCCAAGACGGTGGGGACTACCTTAACACCGGGGAGCTGTTTTTT
CDR3aa: CASSQDGGDYLNTGELFF

abundance: few
j_gene: TRBJ2-7
v_gene: TRBV2
d_gene: TRBD1
CDR3nt: TGTGCCAGCAGTCTGGGACAGGGGGGCTACGAGCAGTACTTC
CDR3aa: CASSLGQGGYEQYF

abundance: .
j_gene: TRBJ1-1
v_gene: TRBV7-8
d_gene: .
CDR3nt: TGTGCCAGCAGTCGCGTTGAAGCTTTCTTT
CDR3aa: CASSRVEAFF

abundance: .
j_gene: TRBJ1-1
v_gene: TRBV7-8
d_gene: .
CDR3nt: TGTGCCAGCAGTTACGGGACGGAAGCTTTCTTT
CDR3aa: CASSYGTEAFF

abundance: many
j_gene: TRBJ2-3
v_gene: TRBV7-9
d_gene: TRBD2
CDR3nt: TGTGCCAGCAGCCAGAACCGGGACTACACAGATACGCAGTATTTT
CDR3aa: CASSQNRDYTDTQYF

abundance: .
j_gene: TRBJ2-5
v_gene: TRBV5-1
d_gene: .
CDR3nt: TGCGCCAGCAGCTATGGGACACAGAAAGAGACCCAGTACTTC
CDR3aa: CASSYGTQKETQYF

abundance: .
j_gene: TRBJ1-1
v_gene: TRBV27
d_gene: TRBD1
CDR3nt: TGTGCCAGCAGTCTGGGGACAGGGGGAAGGGGTACTGAAGCTTTCTTT
CDR3aa: CASSLGTGGRGTEAFF

abundance: few
j_gene: TRBJ2-1
v_gene: TRBV9
d_gene: TRBD2
CDR3nt: TGTGCCAGCAGCGTAGCGGCTAGCGGAGTTTACAATGAGCAGTTCTTC
CDR3aa: CASSVAASGVYNEQFF

abundance: few
j_gene: TRBJ2-1
v_gene: TRBV29-1
d_gene: .
CDR3nt: TGCAGCGGGGAATGGAACAATGAGCAGTTCTTC
CDR3aa: CSGEWNNEQFF

abundance: .
j_gene: TRBJ2-1
v_gene: TRBV4-3
d_gene: TRBD1
CDR3nt: TGCGCCAGCAGCCAAACACAGGGGTCGACCTTCAATGAGCAGTTCTTC
CDR3aa: CASSQTQGSTFNEQFF

abundance: few
j_gene: TRBJ2-7
v_gene: TRBV30
d_gene: TRBD2
CDR3nt: TGTGCCTGGAGTCTTCCGGGACTAGTGCCCTCACTCGAGCAGTACTTC
CDR3aa: CAWSLPGLVPSLEQYF

abundance: .
j_gene: TRBJ2-7
v_gene: TRBV6-5
d_gene: .
CDR3nt: TGTGCCAGCAGTCCAAACGGGGGCTACGAGCAGTACTTC
CDR3aa: CASSPNGGYEQYF

abundance: .
j_gene: TRBJ2-7
v_gene: TRBV27
d_gene: TRBD2
CDR3nt: TGTGCCAGCAGTTTATGGGGGGGTTCCGAGCAGTACTTC
CDR3aa: CASSLWGGSEQYF

abundance: .
j_gene: TRBJ2-1
v_gene: TRBV7-2
d_gene: .
CDR3nt: TGTGCCAGCAAATCCAATGAGCAGTTCTTC
CDR3aa: CASKSNEQFF

abundance: few
j_gene: TRBJ1-5
v_gene: TRBV4-3
d_gene: TRBD1
CDR3nt: TGCGCCAGCAGCCAAGATTGGGACAGGGTTAATCAGCCCCAGCATTTT
CDR3aa: CASSQDWDRVNQPQHF

abundance: many
j_gene: TRBJ1-4
v_gene: TRBV28
d_gene: .
CDR3nt: TGTGCCAGCAGTTCTGGGACAAGGGATACTAATGAAAAACTGTTTTTT
CDR3aa: CASSSGTRDTNEKLFF

abundance: few
j_gene: TRBJ2-7
v_gene: TRBV5-8
d_gene: .
CDR3nt: TGTGCCAGCAGGGGACAAATTTTCTCCTACGAGCAGTACTTC
CDR3aa: CASRGQIFSYEQYF

abundance: .
j_gene: TRBJ2-3
v_gene: TRBV5-1
d_gene: .
CDR3nt: TGCGCCAGCAGCTCAGGGGGGGATACGCAGTATTTT
CDR3aa: CASSSGGDTQYF

abundance: few
j_gene: TRBJ1-6
v_gene: TRBV27
d_gene: .
CDR3nt: TGTGCCAGCAGGCGAGATGGGACAAATTCACCCCTCCACTTT
CDR3aa: CASRRDGTNSPLHF

abundance: .
j_gene: TRBJ2-3
v_gene: TRBV27
d_gene: .
CDR3nt: TGTGCCAGCAGTTTCGGAGGGAGCACAGATACGCAGTATTTT
CDR3aa: CASSFGGSTDTQYF

abundance: .
j_gene: TRBJ2-2
v_gene: TRBV9
d_gene: .
CDR3nt: TGTGCCAGCAGCGTAAACTCGAACACCGGGGAGCTGTTTTTT
CDR3aa: CASSVNSNTGELFF

abundance: many
j_gene: TRBJ2-3
v_gene: TRBV2
d_gene: TRBD2
CDR3nt: TGTGCCAGCAGTGGGACTAGCGGGAGTCGCACAGATACGCAGTATTTT
CDR3aa: CASSGTSGSRTDTQYF

abundance: many
j_gene: TRBJ2-7
v_gene: TRBV14
d_gene: .
CDR3nt: TGTGCCAGCAGCTACCTCCCTAGCGAAGCCACCTACGAGCAGTACTTC
CDR3aa: CASSYLPSEATYEQYF

abundance: .
j_gene: TRBJ1-1
v_gene: TRBV11-2
d_gene: .
CDR3nt: TGTGCCAGCAGCTTTACGGAGAACACTGAAGCTTTCTTT
CDR3aa: CASSFTENTEAFF

abundance: .
j_gene: TRBJ1-2
v_gene: TRBV5-5
d_gene: .
CDR3nt: TGTGCCAGCAGCTTTTGGGTAGGGAGCAGTGGCTACACCTTC
CDR3aa: CASSFWVGSSGYTF

abundance: few
j_gene: TRBJ2-7
v_gene: TRBV4-3
d_gene: .
CDR3nt: TGCGCCAGCAGCCTCCATAAGGAAACGAGGAGCGAGCAGTACTTC
CDR3aa: CASSLHKETRSEQYF

abundance: .
j_gene: TRBJ1-1
v_gene: TRBV4-3
d_gene: .
CDR3nt: TGCGCCAGCAGCCAAGTTTCCGGGAAGAACACTGAAGCTTTCTTT
CDR3aa: CASSQVSGKNTEAFF

abundance: many
j_gene: TRBJ2-6
v_gene: TRBV5-1
d_gene: TRBD2
CDR3nt: TGCGCCAGCAGCTCGCTAGCGGGAGCAGGGGCCAACGTCCTGACTTTC
CDR3aa: CASSSLAGAGANVLTF

abundance: .
j_gene: TRBJ2-5
v_gene: TRBV7-7
d_gene: .
CDR3nt: TGTGCTAGCAGCTTAGGACGGCAAGAGACCCAGTACTTC
CDR3aa: CASSLGRQETQYF

abundance: .
j_gene: TRBJ1-6
v_gene: TRBV4-3
d_gene: .
CDR3nt: TGCGCCAGCAGCCAAGATGTGATTTCTGTATTGGGTTCACCCCTCCACTTT
CDR3aa: CASSQDVISVLGSPLHF

abundance: few
j_gene: TRBJ2-1
v_gene: TRBV7-2
d_gene: .
CDR3nt: TGTGCCAGCAGCTTCCCCAGCGGCTACAATGAGCAGTTCTTC
CDR3aa: CASSFPSGYNEQFF

abundance: few
j_gene: TRBJ1-4
v_gene: TRBV15
d_gene: .
CDR3nt: TGTGCCACCAGCAGAGACAGGATTAATGAAAAACTGTTTTTT
CDR3aa: CATSRDRINEKLFF